Below are 4 T cell receptor beta chains sequenced from a single sample in a study of blood T cell repertoires in COVID-19 (TCRdb year 2020). Library generation was performed with the immunoSEQ multiplex PCR assay. As stored in TCRdb, this immuneACCESS dataset retains in-frame rearrangements with V and J assigned. A fraction of the clones does not appear; measured against another copy, unresolved V genes explain less than half of the discrepancy, and the remainder lacks a known reason. The sample table holds roughly 140,000 clones, of which 75% to 90% were seen once. The ten largest account for roughly 9.6% of the sample. The sample was peripheral blood. Receptor source: a woman of 80 years or more with acute or convalescent COVID-19.

V gene TRBV5-1 combines with J gene TRBJ1-1; D not certain. This CDR3 has 14 amino acids. Germline V gene lookup returns CDR1 SGHRS and CDR2 YFSETQ. V dropped 4 bases and J dropped 1 base, with 11 bases sitting between them. The chain's CDR3 is CASSVLQRNTEAFF. DNA of the CDR3: TGCGCCAGCAGCGTTCTACAGAGGAACACTGAAGCTTTCTTT.

The CDR3 here is CASSAGQGTEAFF. The CDR3 DNA is TGCGCCAGCAGCGCTGGACAGGGCACTGAAGCTTTCTTT. The genes are TRBV5-1 and TRBJ1-1, with TRBD1 identical over 8 bases. V dropped 4 bases and J dropped 4; count of bases not matched to a gene: 3. This CDR3 contains 13 residues. Germline values: CDR1 SGHRS, CDR2 YFSETQ.

The chain recombines TRBV5-4 with TRBJ1-2, with TRBD1 matching 8 bases. Trimming took 4 bases from V and 2 from J; bases not matched to a gene: 10. This CDR3 region has 16 residues. Germline CDR1 SGHNT, CDR2 YYREEE (reference sequence). CDR3 in amino acids: CASSNPTQGVNYGYTF. CDR3 bases: TGTGCCAGCAGCAATCCAACACAGGGGGTAAACTATGGCTACACCTTC.

The rearrangement uses TRBV7-9 and TRBJ1-6, with no clear D. The CDR3 consists of 17 residues. Germline lookup yields CDR1 SEHNR and CDR2 FQNEAQ (reference sequence). V lost 4 bases, J lost 0 bases, and 13 bases lay in between. CDR3 region: CASSSTTTSSYNSPLHF. DNA for the CDR3: TGTGCCAGCAGCTCGACCACTACTAGCTCCTATAATTCACCCCTCCACTTT.